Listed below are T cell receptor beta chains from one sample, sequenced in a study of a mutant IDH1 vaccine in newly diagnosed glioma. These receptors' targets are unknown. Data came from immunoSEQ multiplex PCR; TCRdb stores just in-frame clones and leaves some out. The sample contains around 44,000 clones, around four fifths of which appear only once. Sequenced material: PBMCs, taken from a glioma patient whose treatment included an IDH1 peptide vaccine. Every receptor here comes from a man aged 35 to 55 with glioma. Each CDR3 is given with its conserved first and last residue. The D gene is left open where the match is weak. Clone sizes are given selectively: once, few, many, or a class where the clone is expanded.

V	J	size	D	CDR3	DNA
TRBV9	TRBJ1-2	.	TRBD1	CASSAPTGTGYTF	TGTGCCAGCAGCGCCCCGACAGGGACTGGCTACACCTTC
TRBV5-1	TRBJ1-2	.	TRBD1	CASSLGTGARNYGYTF	TGCGCCAGCAGCTTAGGGACAGGGGCGAGGAACTATGGCTACACCTTC
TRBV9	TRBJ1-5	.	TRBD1	CASSPREGGTGDQPQHF	TGTGCCAGCAGCCCGCGAGAGGGTGGGACAGGGGACCAGCCCCAGCATTTT
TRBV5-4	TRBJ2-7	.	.	CASSLPGVSYEQYF	TGTGCCAGCAGCTTGCCAGGGGTCTCCTACGAGCAGTACTTC
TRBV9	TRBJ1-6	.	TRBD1	CASSDGRGPLHF	TGTGCCAGCAGCGACGGCAGGGGGCCCCTCCACTTT
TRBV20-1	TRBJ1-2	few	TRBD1	CMGQGNYGYTF	TGCATGGGACAGGGGAACTATGGCTACACCTTC
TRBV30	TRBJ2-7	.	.	CAWEDEGPEQYF	TGTGCCTGGGAGGACGAGGGGCCCGAGCAGTACTTC
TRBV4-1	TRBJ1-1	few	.	CASSQDRNEAFF	TGCGCCAGCAGCCAAGACAGGAACGAAGCTTTCTTT
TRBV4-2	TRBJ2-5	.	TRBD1	CASSQAGGRKTQYF	TGTGCCAGCAGCCAAGCAGGGGGCAGGAAGACCCAGTACTTC
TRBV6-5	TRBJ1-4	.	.	CASSYSWAGGDEKLFF	TGTGCCAGCAGTTACTCATGGGCTGGGGGCGATGAAAAACTGTTTTTT
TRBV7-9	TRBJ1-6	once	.	CASSLAPQRDSPLHF	TGTGCCAGCAGCTTAGCGCCACAGAGAGATTCACCCCTCCACTTT
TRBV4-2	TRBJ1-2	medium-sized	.	CASSQDRGGGRYGYTF	TGTGCCAGCAGCCAAGATCGGGGAGGTGGGCGATATGGCTACACCTTC
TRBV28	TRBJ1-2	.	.	CASSLTGPNYGYTF	TGTGCCAGCAGTTTAACAGGGCCTAACTATGGCTACACCTTC
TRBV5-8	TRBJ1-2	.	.	CATGPPNYGYTF	TGCGCCACAGGGCCGCCTAACTATGGCTACACCTTC
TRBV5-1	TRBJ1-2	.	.	CASSLVPNYGYTF	TGCGCCAGCAGCTTGGTACCGAACTATGGCTACACCTTC
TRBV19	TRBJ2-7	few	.	CASSIERAVGEQYF	TGTGCCAGTAGTATAGAGAGGGCAGTCGGCGAGCAGTACTTC
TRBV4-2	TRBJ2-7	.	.	CASSQDMSSYEQYF	TGTGCCAGCAGCCAAGATATGAGCTCCTACGAGCAGTACTTC
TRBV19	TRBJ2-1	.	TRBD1	CASSAWTGAYGEQFF	TGTGCCAGTAGTGCCTGGACAGGGGCGTACGGTGAGCAGTTCTTC
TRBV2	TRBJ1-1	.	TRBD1	CASRGQSAMNTEAFF	TGTGCCAGCAGGGGACAGTCAGCTATGAACACTGAAGCTTTCTTT
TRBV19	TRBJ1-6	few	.	CASSILSGRGGSPLHF	TGTGCCAGTAGTATTCTGTCCGGGCGCGGAGGTTCACCCCTCCACTTT
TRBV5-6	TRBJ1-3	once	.	CASSLRVSSGNTIYF	TGTGCCAGCAGCTTGCGGGTCAGCTCTGGAAACACCATATATTTT
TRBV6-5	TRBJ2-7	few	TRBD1	CASSRQGPSYEQYF	TGTGCCAGCAGCCGACAGGGACCTTCCTACGAGCAGTACTTC
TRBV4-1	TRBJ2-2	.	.	CASSRGGVATGELFF	TGCGCCAGCAGCCGCGGCGGGGTCGCCACCGGGGAGCTGTTTTTT
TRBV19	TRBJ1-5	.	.	CASSIQGTQPQHF	TGTGCCAGTAGTATCCAGGGAACTCAGCCCCAGCATTTT
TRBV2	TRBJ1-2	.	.	CASSLRGNGYTF	TGTGCCAGCAGTCTCCGGGGCAATGGCTACACCTTC
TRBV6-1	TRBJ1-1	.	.	CASLTWGTEAFF	TGTGCCAGCCTTACCTGGGGGACTGAAGCTTTCTTT
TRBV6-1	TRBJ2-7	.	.	CASSELGTYEQYF	TGTGCCAGCAGTGAACTGGGTACCTACGAGCAGTACTTC
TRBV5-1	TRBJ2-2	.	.	CASSPGQNTGELFF	TGCGCCAGCAGCCCCGGACAAAACACCGGGGAGCTGTTTTTT
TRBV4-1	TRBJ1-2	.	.	CASSQAKGGYGYTF	TGCGCCAGCAGCCAAGCCAAGGGGGGCTATGGCTACACCTTC
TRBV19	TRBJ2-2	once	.	CASSMSGTGELFF	TGTGCCAGTAGTATGAGTGGCACCGGGGAGCTGTTTTTT
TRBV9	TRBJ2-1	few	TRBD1	CASSGEQGKGLDNEQFF	TGTGCCAGCAGCGGGGAACAGGGGAAAGGCTTGGACAATGAGCAGTTCTTC
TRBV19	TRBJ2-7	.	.	CASRAGYEQYF	TGTGCCAGTAGGGCAGGCTACGAGCAGTACTTC